A selection of T cell receptor beta chains follows, all from one sample in a study of shared clonotypes between healthy human individuals. This table comes from immunoSEQ multiplex PCR, and its TCRdb copy is limited to in-frame clones, with some not included. The repertoire holds about 600,000 clones, with around 81% as singletons. Material: PBMCs. These receptor sequences come from a woman between 40 and 50 years old in good health. Some clones in this sample may be carry-over from other donors' samples. CDR3s include the opening cysteine and the closing phenylalanine or tryptophan.

CDR3 protein: CASSYSAGGGGDTQYF
J gene: TRBJ2-3
V gene: TRBV6-5

CDR3 protein: CASRRTPETQYF
J gene: TRBJ2-5
V gene: TRBV6-5

CDR3 protein: CASSLAQPLAGGEQYF
J gene: TRBJ2-7
V gene: TRBV7-2

CDR3 protein: CASSALLGGSIDYEQYF
J gene: TRBJ2-7
V gene: TRBV7-8

CDR3 protein: CASSRAQSYGYTF
J gene: TRBJ1-2
V gene: TRBV19

CDR3 protein: CASSEQGGRLNTGELFF
J gene: TRBJ2-2
V gene: TRBV2

CDR3 protein: CASSKSRLAAPSTDTQYF
J gene: TRBJ2-3
V gene: TRBV27

CDR3 protein: CASSVSSSGANVLTF
J gene: TRBJ2-6
V gene: TRBV9

CDR3 protein: CATSREEGAGNQPQHF
J gene: TRBJ1-5
V gene: TRBV15

CDR3 protein: CASRYGGQRNQPQHF
J gene: TRBJ1-5
V gene: TRBV6-6

CDR3 protein: CAISEFGGTSGGDTQYF
J gene: TRBJ2-3
V gene: TRBV10-3

CDR3 protein: CASSYSSDTQYF
J gene: TRBJ2-3
V gene: TRBV6-6